This is a list of T cell receptor beta chains from one sample in a study of T cells expressing NK-cell markers. TCRdb reprocessed the 5' RACE reads, with one entry per CDR3 protein and no DNA. The sample totals roughly 160,000 distinct CDR3 sequences. What was sequenced was blood T cells: a sorted CD56 or NKG2C T cell subset, CD4+ or CD8+ T cells, or bulk PBMC T cells (not recorded which). These receptor sequences come from a man between 18 and 69 years old in good health. CDR3s include the opening cysteine and the closing phenylalanine or tryptophan. Each record gives: V gene, J gene, CDR3 protein.

v_call: TRBV29-1; j_call: TRBJ1-1; cdr3_aa: CSGGDTNTEAFF
v_call: TRBV2; j_call: TRBJ1-1; cdr3_aa: CASSEMSDRRTEAFF
v_call: TRBV14; j_call: TRBJ1-1; cdr3_aa: CASSQDSGEILNTEAFF
v_call: TRBV9; j_call: TRBJ2-2; cdr3_aa: CASRGGPTGELFF
v_call: TRBV5-4; j_call: TRBJ2-4; cdr3_aa: CASSQGQQNIQYF
v_call: TRBV5-1; j_call: TRBJ2-1; cdr3_aa: CASSLSSGGTYNEQFF
v_call: TRBV2; j_call: TRBJ1-1; cdr3_aa: CASSPNVDTEAFF
v_call: TRBV29-1; j_call: TRBJ2-5; cdr3_aa: CSVERPLQRGTQYF
v_call: TRBV4-2; j_call: TRBJ1-6; cdr3_aa: CASSLQVGVSSYNSPLHF
v_call: TRBV10-3; j_call: TRBJ2-3; cdr3_aa: CAISDIAGGTDTQYF
v_call: TRBV5-4; j_call: TRBJ1-2; cdr3_aa: CASSPGTVFFYGYTF
v_call: TRBV5-6; j_call: TRBJ2-1; cdr3_aa: CASSGPGPTYNEQFF
v_call: TRBV2; j_call: TRBJ1-2; cdr3_aa: CASSEREGGDGYTF
v_call: TRBV6-4; j_call: TRBJ1-1; cdr3_aa: CASRRDSVGSTEAFF
v_call: TRBV7-9; j_call: TRBJ2-7; cdr3_aa: CASSLASGLESYEQYF
v_call: TRBV19; j_call: TRBJ2-7; cdr3_aa: CATGRGLEQYF
v_call: TRBV7-9; j_call: TRBJ2-2; cdr3_aa: CASSWGPGQGDTGELFF
v_call: TRBV7-6; j_call: TRBJ1-6; cdr3_aa: CASSKGTDDNSPLHF
v_call: TRBV10-3; j_call: TRBJ2-2; cdr3_aa: CAISDIGGRTGELFF
v_call: TRBV5-1; j_call: TRBJ1-2; cdr3_aa: CASSLDISPEGLNYGYTF
v_call: TRBV7-9; j_call: TRBJ2-1; cdr3_aa: CASRNGEIYNEQFF
v_call: TRBV7-2; j_call: TRBJ1-1; cdr3_aa: CASSHEGQGYTEAFF
v_call: TRBV6-1; j_call: TRBJ1-1; cdr3_aa: CASMAVNTEAFF
v_call: TRBV13; j_call: TRBJ2-2; cdr3_aa: CASSHGTSGDSNTGELFF
v_call: TRBV20-1; j_call: TRBJ2-1; cdr3_aa: CSAWLSGGAATYNEQFF
v_call: TRBV10-2; j_call: TRBJ2-1; cdr3_aa: CASSELVTDNEQFF
v_call: TRBV11-2; j_call: TRBJ2-2; cdr3_aa: CASSYIAGGPDTGELFF
v_call: TRBV5-6; j_call: TRBJ2-7; cdr3_aa: CASSLVLAGGPHEQYF
v_call: TRBV12-3/TRBV12-4; j_call: TRBJ1-2; cdr3_aa: CASSPIGAARYGYTF
v_call: TRBV7-2; j_call: TRBJ2-3; cdr3_aa: CASSSRQGSGDTQYF
v_call: TRBV4-2; j_call: TRBJ2-2; cdr3_aa: CASSQDRGAYTGELFF
v_call: TRBV25-1; j_call: TRBJ2-1; cdr3_aa: CASSENRGLYNEQFF
v_call: TRBV27; j_call: TRBJ2-7; cdr3_aa: CASSSGYEQYF
v_call: TRBV2; j_call: TRBJ2-7; cdr3_aa: CASGLGYNEQYF
v_call: TRBV6-1; j_call: TRBJ2-1; cdr3_aa: CASSEAAGGPYNEQFF
v_call: TRBV7-9; j_call: TRBJ2-3; cdr3_aa: CASSLPGLELDTQYF
v_call: TRBV7-9; j_call: TRBJ2-7; cdr3_aa: CASSPGLVDDEQYF
v_call: TRBV25-1; j_call: TRBJ2-5; cdr3_aa: CASSECRDRAGGTQYF
v_call: TRBV5-1; j_call: TRBJ1-1; cdr3_aa: CASCQEGAEAFF
v_call: TRBV6-1; j_call: TRBJ2-2; cdr3_aa: CASSGLAGDNTGELFF
v_call: TRBV4-1; j_call: TRBJ2-1; cdr3_aa: CASSHPLEGGGAEQFF